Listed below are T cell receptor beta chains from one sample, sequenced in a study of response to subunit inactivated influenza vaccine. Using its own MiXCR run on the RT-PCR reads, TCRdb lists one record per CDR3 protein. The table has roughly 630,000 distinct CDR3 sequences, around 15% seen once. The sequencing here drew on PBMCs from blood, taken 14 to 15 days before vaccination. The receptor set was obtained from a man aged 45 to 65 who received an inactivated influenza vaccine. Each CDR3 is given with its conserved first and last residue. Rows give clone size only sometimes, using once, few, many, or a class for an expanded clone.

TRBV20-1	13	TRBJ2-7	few	CSASPGGSYEQYF
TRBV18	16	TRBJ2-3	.	CASSPGPGARTDTQYF
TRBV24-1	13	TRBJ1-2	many	CATSVAGNDGYTF
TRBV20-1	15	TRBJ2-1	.	CSAPEAGGTYNEQFF
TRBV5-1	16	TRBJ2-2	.	CASSLVAGGNTGELFF
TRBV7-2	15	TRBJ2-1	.	CASSLITSGGNEQFF
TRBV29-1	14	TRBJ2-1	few	CSVEELAGANEQFF
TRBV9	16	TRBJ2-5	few	CASSVAGSGRRETQYF
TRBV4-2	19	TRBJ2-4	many	CASSQGRMTSGRWENIQYF
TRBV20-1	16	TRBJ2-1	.	CSAIRTAGGSYNEQFF
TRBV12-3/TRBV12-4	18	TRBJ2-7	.	CASSLRPPSGRDTYEQYF
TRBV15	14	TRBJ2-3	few	CATSRSLNTDTQYF
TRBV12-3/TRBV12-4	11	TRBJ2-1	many	CASTLAGEQFF
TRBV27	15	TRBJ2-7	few	CASSYRLAGQYEQYF
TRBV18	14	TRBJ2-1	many	CASSRTRENNEQFF
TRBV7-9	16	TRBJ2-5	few	CASSKFQRGDQETQYF
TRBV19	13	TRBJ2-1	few	CASSISAPNEQFF